This is a list of T cell receptor beta chains from one sample in a study of T cell repertoires in cytomegalovirus infection. TCRdb re-derived calls from the reads in MiXCR, one entry per CDR3 protein. Of about 500,000 distinct CDR3 sequences in the sample, about 33% were seen once. These receptors have no known antigen. This specimen consisted of cultured PBMCs, obtained from culture after CMV antigen stimulation. The receptors derive from a human donor in good health (CMV status not recorded). Some clones in this sample may be carry-over from other donors' samples. The conserved cysteine and the conserved F or W are not part of the CDR3 here. The order of the fields is V gene, CDR3 protein.

>TRBV12-3/TRBV12-4
ASSLQGVITEAF
>TRBV24-1
ATSDLASGGETQY
>TRBV2
ASRSRQGNGYT
>TRBV12-5
ASGFGTDTQY
>TRBV7-3
ASSLNPSGEPDTQY
>TRBV7-9
ASSLGSLNGKKDGRQETQY
>TRBV2
ASSWRAGYEQY
>TRBV15
ATSTLRDGGEQY
>TRBV7-2
ASSINRDVY
>TRBV7-2
ASSLAPPSASYNEQF
>TRBV6-2/TRBV6-3
ASTPPGQGANQPQH
>TRBV7-2
ASSLTGASGNGRELF
>TRBV7-2
ASSLGTGSYNEQF
>TRBV28
ASSEGRTGGKQPQH
>TRBV2
ASSRDYYTDTQY
>TRBV10-3
AISKRGARGTAEAF
>TRBV19
ASTLTNSNQPQH
>TRBV10-3
AISEPPQGKLHEQY
>TRBV4-3
ASSPSGYGYT
>TRBV4-1
ASSAIGTSGSYEQY
>TRBV19
ASKPGQGEATDTQY
>TRBV28
ASSLRLAGYEQY